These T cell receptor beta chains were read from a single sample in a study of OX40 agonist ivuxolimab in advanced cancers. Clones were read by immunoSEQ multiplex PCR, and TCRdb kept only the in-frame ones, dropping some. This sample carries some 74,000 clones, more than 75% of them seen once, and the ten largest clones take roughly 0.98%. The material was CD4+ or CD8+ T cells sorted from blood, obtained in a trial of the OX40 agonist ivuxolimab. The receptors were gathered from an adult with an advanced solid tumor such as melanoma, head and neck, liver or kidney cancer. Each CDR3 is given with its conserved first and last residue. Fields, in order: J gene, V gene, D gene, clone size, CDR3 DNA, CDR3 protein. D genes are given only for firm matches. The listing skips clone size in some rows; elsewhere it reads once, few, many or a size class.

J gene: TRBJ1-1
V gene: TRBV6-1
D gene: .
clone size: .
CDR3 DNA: TGTGCCAGCAGTGAAACCTGGAACACTGAAGCTTTCTTT
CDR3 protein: CASSETWNTEAFF

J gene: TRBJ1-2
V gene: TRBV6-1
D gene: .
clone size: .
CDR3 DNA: TGTGCCAGCAGCCCTATGGGAGTAAGCTATGGCTACACCTTC
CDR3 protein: CASSPMGVSYGYTF

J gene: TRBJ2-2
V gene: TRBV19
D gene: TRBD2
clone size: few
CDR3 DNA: TGTGCCAGTAGTAGACTCAGCGGGAGAGAGGCCGGGGAGCTGTTTTTT
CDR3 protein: CASSRLSGREAGELFF

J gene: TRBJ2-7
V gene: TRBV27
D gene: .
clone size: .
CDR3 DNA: TGTGCCAGCAGCCGACAGGTGTCAATCTACGAGCAGTACTTC
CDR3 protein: CASSRQVSIYEQYF

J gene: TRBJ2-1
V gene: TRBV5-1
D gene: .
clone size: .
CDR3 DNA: TGCGCCAGCAGCTTGGGGGTAACCCAACGGAATGAGCAGTTCTTC
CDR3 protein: CASSLGVTQRNEQFF

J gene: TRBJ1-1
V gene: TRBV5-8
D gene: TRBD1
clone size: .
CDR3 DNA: TGTGCCAGCAGCCCGGACAGGGGGCCTGAAGCTTTCTTT
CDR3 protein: CASSPDRGPEAFF

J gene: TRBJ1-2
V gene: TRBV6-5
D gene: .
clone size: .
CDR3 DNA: TGTGCCAGCAGTCAGTCTCGGGATTTGGGCGGCTACACCTTC
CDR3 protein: CASSQSRDLGGYTF

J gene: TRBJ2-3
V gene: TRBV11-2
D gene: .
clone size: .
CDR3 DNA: TGTGCCAGCAGCCGAACCAAAGGGACTTCCTTT
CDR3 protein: CASSRTKGTSF

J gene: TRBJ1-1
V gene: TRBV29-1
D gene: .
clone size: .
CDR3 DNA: TGCAGCGTTGAAGGGTCTCCCACTGAAGCTTTCTTT
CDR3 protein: CSVEGSPTEAFF

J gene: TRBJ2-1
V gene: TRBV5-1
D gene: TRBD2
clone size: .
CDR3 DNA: TGCGCCAGCAGCTTGGTAGCGGGAGCCACTCGGTGGGACAATGAGCAGTTCTTC
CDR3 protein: CASSLVAGATRWDNEQFF

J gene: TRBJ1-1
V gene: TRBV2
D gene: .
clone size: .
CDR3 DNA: TGTGCCAGCGGACGGCGGAACACTGAAGCTTTCTTT
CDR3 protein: CASGRRNTEAFF

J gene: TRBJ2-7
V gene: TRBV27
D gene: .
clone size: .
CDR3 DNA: TGTGCCAGCAGCGTCTTTTCCGGGACCCGCGCCCCCGAGCAGTACTTC
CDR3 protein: CASSVFSGTRAPEQYF

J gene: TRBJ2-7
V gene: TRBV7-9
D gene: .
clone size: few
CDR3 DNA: TGTGCCAGCAGCCCCAGGGCACAGGCCCACTACGAGCAGTACTTC
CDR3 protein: CASSPRAQAHYEQYF

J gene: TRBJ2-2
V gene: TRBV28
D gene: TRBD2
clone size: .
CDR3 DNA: TGTGCCAGCAGCTTAGCGGGAGTTCGGACCGGGGAGCTGTTTTTT
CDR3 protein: CASSLAGVRTGELFF

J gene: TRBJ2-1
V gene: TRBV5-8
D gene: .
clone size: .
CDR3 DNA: TGTGCCAGCAGGGAGACAGGATTCACCTACAATGAGCAGTTCTTC
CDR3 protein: CASRETGFTYNEQFF

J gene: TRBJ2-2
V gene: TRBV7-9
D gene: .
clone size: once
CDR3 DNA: TGTGCCAGCAGCCCCCGTCGTGGGACGAACACCGGGGAGCTGTTTTTT
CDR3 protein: CASSPRRGTNTGELFF

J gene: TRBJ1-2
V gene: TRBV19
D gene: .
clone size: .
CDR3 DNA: TGTGCCAGTAGTATCCCAGGGATCTATGGCTACACCTTC
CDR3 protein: CASSIPGIYGYTF

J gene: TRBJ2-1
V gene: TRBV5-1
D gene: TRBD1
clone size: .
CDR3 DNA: TGCGCCAGCAGCTCGAGCGAGGGACAGAGCTCCTACAATGAGCAGTTCTTC
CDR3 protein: CASSSSEGQSSYNEQFF

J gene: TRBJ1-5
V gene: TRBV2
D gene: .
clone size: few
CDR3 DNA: TGTGCCAGCGGCGCCAGTTATAGCAATCAGCCCCAGCATTTT
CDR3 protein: CASGASYSNQPQHF

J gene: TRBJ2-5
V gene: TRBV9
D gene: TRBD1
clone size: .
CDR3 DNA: TGTGCCAGCAGCGCCACAGGGGTACAAGAGACCCAGTACTTC
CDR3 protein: CASSATGVQETQYF

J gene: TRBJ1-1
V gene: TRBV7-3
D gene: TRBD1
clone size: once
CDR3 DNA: TGTGCCAGCAGCTTAGCCGGGACAGGGGTGAACACTGAAGCTTTCTTT
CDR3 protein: CASSLAGTGVNTEAFF

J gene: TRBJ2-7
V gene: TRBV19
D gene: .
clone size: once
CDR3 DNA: TGTGCCAGTAGTATAGGAGGCGAGGCGCTCGGGTGGGGGCAGTACTTC
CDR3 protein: CASSIGGEALGWGQYF

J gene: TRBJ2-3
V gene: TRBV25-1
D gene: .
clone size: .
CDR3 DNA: TGTGCCAGCAGTCCCCTTCGGGGTCGCACAGATACGCAGTATTTT
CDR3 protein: CASSPLRGRTDTQYF

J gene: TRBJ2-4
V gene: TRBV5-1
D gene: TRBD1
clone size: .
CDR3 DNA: TGCGCCAGCAGCGTGGAAGGATCCGGGACAGCGACACTAGCCAAAAACATTCAGTACTTC
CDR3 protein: CASSVEGSGTATLAKNIQYF

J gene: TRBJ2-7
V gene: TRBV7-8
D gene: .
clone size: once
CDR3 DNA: TGTGCCAGCAGCTCCCCGTTGGGGGTGGTTTCCCACGAGCAGTACTTC
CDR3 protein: CASSSPLGVVSHEQYF

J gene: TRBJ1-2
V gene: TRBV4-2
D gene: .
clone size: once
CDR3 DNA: TGTGCCAGCAGCTTGGATGGGAGGTATGGCTACACCTTC
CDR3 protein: CASSLDGRYGYTF